This passage covers 17 T cell receptor beta chains from one sample sequenced in a study of regulatory T cells in long-lasting Graves disease. Time point meaning: newly diagnosed GD, antithyroid drugs for less than 3 months. PBMC-extracted RNA yielded the TCR library. CDR3-region Arm-PCR and iRepertoire HTBI primers produced the TCR beta libraries. TCRdb recomputed calls from the multiplex PCR reads with MiXCR, one row per CDR3 protein. The sample lists 300,000 to 450,000 distinct CDR3 sequences, around 16% occurring once. This specimen consisted of peripheral blood mononuclear cells (PBMCs), obtained at new diagnosis, from a patient treated with antithyroid drugs. Receptor source: a female donor with Graves disease.

Ten or more counts support this clonotype. The chain uses TRBV6-1 and TRBJ2-2; tentative D call: TRBD1 (6 bases). This CDR3 is 15 amino acids long. Germline CDR1 MNHNS, CDR2 SASEGT. V was shortened by 7 bases and J by 1 base, with 13 bases between the two germline ends. The CDR3 region has the DNA TGTGCCAGCACCAAACGGACAGAGAACACCGGGGAGCTGTTTTTT. Protein product: CASTKRTENTGELFF.

This clonotype was seen only a few times. The genes are TRBV5-4 and TRBJ2-1; 9 nucleotides match TRBD1. The CDR3 runs 16 residues. V lost 0 bases and J lost 3; bases outside the gene matches: 4. In germline, CDR1 is SGHNT, CDR2 YYREEE (reference sequence). The CDR3 loop is CASSLEGDRVYNEQFF. For the CDR3, the DNA is TGTGCCAGCAGCTTGGAAGGGGACAGGGTCTACAATGAGCAGTTCTTC.

This clonotype was found many times. The V and J genes are TRBV12-3 or TRBV12-4 and TRBJ2-3; D is undetermined. CDR3 length: 14 amino acids. Trimming shortened V by 5 bases and J by 2 bases, and 11 bases separated the two germline ends. The CDR3 nucleotides read TGTGCCAGCAGTCCCCTCACCCCCACAGATACGCAGTATTTT. As protein: CASSPLTPTDTQYF.

A remark on this clonotype: Sequence at one end of the junction differs from germline and may be a read error. The genes are TRBV6-2 or TRBV6-3 and TRBJ2-3, with 8 bases aligning to TRBD2. Germline V lookup: CDR1 MNHEY, CDR2 SVGEGT. CDR3 length: 14 residues. The CDR3 spells CASSRGLVTDMQYF. The CDR3 nucleotides read TGTGCCAGCAGTCGGGGACTAGTGACAGATATGCAGTATTTT.

There are many counts of this clonotype. J is TRBJ2-1 and V is TRBV9, with D perhaps given as TRBD1 or TRBD2 (7 bases each). This CDR3 has 16 residues. Looked up from germline, CDR1 is SGDLS and CDR2 is YYNGEE. Trimming took 4 bases from V and 1 from J, leaving 15 bases between them. The CDR3 nucleotides read TGTGCCAGCAGCCCGGGGAGGGGGCTATCCTACAATGAGCAGTTCTTC. Protein: CASSPGRGLSYNEQFF.

The table lists this clonotype with many counts. For the CDR3, the DNA is TGTGCCTGGAGGTTTGGCCGGAACACCGGGGAGCTGTTTTTT. Translation: CAWRFGRNTGELFF. This chain joins TRBV30 and TRBJ2-2; no firm D call. The CDR3 is made up of 14 amino acids. Germline-derived CDR1 and CDR2 are GTSNPN and SVGIG (reference sequence). Trimming stripped 3 bases from V and 1 base from J, with 9 bases between.

V usage is TRBV9 and J usage is TRBJ2-5; 7 positions agree with TRBD2. Germline V gene lookup returns CDR1 SGDLS and CDR2 YYNGEE. The CDR3 length is 14 residues. The junction had 4 bases not matched to a gene; V was cut back by 3 bases and J by 2 bases. The CDR3 bases are TGTGCCAGCAGCGGGGGGGGAGCTCAAGAGACCCAGTACTTC. Amino acids: CASSGGGAQETQYF.

In this sample, this clonotype turned up many times. The chain uses TRBV9 and TRBJ2-1, with TRBD2 matching 7 bases. The CDR3 has 15 residues. Trimming cost V 2 bases and J 8 bases; bases outside gene matches: 10. CDR1 SGDLS and CDR2 YYNGEE come from the germline V gene. The CDR3 nucleotides are TGTGCCAGCAGCGTCGACGGGAGGCCCGCCGATGAGCAGTTCTTC. It is translated as CASSVDGRPADEQFF.

This clonotype was seen many times. The chain combines TRBV9 with TRBJ2-5; 10 bases match TRBD2. Germline-derived CDR1 and CDR2 are SGDLS and YYNGEE. The CDR3 length is 21 residues. V shed 4 bases, J shed 5 bases, and the junction held 26 bases outside the gene matches. DNA for the CDR3: TGTGCCAGCAGCTCCAATGTACAGACTAGCGGGCCAATACTTTCTCTGGAGACCCAGTACTTC. Translation gives CASSSNVQTSGPILSLETQYF.

This clonotype was seen a few times. Sequence at one end of the junction differs from germline and may be a read error. The chain joins TRBV2 to TRBJ1-3, with D unresolved. Germline CDR1 is SNHLY and CDR2 is FYNNEI. The CDR3 length is 15 residues. CDR3 coding DNA: TGTGCCAGCAGTGATCCAGGATCAAGAGGAACCACCATATATTTT. This codes for CASSDPGSRGTTIYF.

The rearrangement uses TRBV6-2 or TRBV6-3 and TRBJ1-3; 7 bases align to TRBD1. This CDR3 contains 16 residues. Germline V gives CDR1 MNHEY, CDR2 SVGEGT. The trim removed 4 bases at V and 0 bases at J, leaving 6 bases unmatched. The CDR3 spells CASSSAGQISGNTIYF. The DNA of the CDR3 is TGTGCCAGCAGTTCCGCGGGACAGATCTCTGGAAACACCATATATTTT.

In its sample, this clonotype was seen many times. V gene TRBV2 combines with J gene TRBJ1-6, with D perhaps matching TRBD1 (5 bases). Trimming took 8 bases from V and 6 from J, leaving 14 bases between them. CDR3 length equals 14 residues. Germline V gives CDR1 SNHLY, CDR2 FYNNEI. CDR3 amino acids: CASGGDAGNSPLHF. The CDR3 DNA reads as TGTGCCAGCGGGGGGGACGCCGGTAATTCACCCCTCCACTTT.

This clonotype has at least ten counts. The chain links TRBV7-9 to TRBJ2-1, with D perhaps matching TRBD1 or TRBD2 (6 bases each). The CDR3 sequence is 20 residues long. Germline CDR1 SEHNR, CDR2 FQNEAQ (reference sequence). The V gene lost 0 bases and the J gene lost 2 bases, with 23 bases spanning the gap. CDR3 loop: CASSLARRGLLQGPYNEQFF. CDR3 DNA sequence: TGTGCCAGCAGCTTAGCGCGCCGGGGGCTCCTTCAGGGCCCCTACAATGAGCAGTTCTTC.

The chain employs TRBV5-1 and TRBJ2-1, with 8 bases aligning to TRBD2. The CDR3 is made up of 16 amino acids. Germline loops: CDR1 SGHRS, CDR2 YFSETQ. Trimming cost V 2 bases and J 1 base; bases outside gene matches: 5. CDR3 coding DNA: TGCGCCAGCAGCTTAGCGGGGGACGTTTCCTACAATGAGCAGTTCTTC. Translated, it gives CASSLAGDVSYNEQFF.

This clonotype was detected many times. The gene calls are TRBV15 and TRBJ2-3, with 8 positions matching TRBD2. J was trimmed by 0 bases and V by 5 bases; bases with no gene match: 19. CDR3 length: 20 residues. Germline CDR1 LNHNV, CDR2 YYDKDF (reference sequence). CDR3 sequence: CATSGPGTRALYASTDTQYF. The DNA for the CDR3 is TGTGCCACCAGCGGCCCCGGGACTAGGGCCCTTTACGCTAGCACAGATACGCAGTATTTT.

There are a few counts of this clonotype. V is TRBV4-3 and J is TRBJ2-1, with TRBD1 matching over 7 bases. Germline V gene data show CDR1 as LGHNA and CDR2 as YSLEER. The CDR3 covers 16 residues. The trim removed 0 bases at V and 7 bases at J, leaving 9 bases unmatched. CDR3: CASSQDKRGQKNEQFF. CDR3 in DNA: TGCGCCAGCAGCCAAGATAAGAGGGGGCAAAAAAATGAGCAGTTCTTC.

This clonotype was detected ten times or more. V is TRBV5-1 and J is TRBJ1-4, with a possible D match to TRBD1 (5 bases). V lost 4 bases and J lost 6, with 16 bases in between. The CDR3 loop spans 15 amino acids. CDR1 is SGHRS, CDR2 YFSETQ, per germline. This chain's CDR3 is CASSIFGDGDEKLFF. The CDR3 DNA is TGCGCCAGCAGCATCTTTGGGGACGGGGATGAAAAACTGTTTTTT.